Listed below are T cell receptor beta chains from one sample, sequenced in a study of cytomegalovirus exposure and HLA in healthy donors. Generated by immunoSEQ multiplex PCR, the TCRdb table keeps only in-frame clones and is missing some. The data contain around 110,000 clones, about 59% of them singletons. The sample comprised PBMCs. All receptors derive from a woman aged 40 to 49 in good health and CMV-seropositive. Both conserved end residues are part of each CDR3. A D gene is named only where the DNA matches it firmly. Not all rows give a size; the values are once, few, many and, for expanded clones, a class.

J gene	clone size	D gene	V gene	CDR3 DNA	CDR3 protein
TRBJ2-5	NA	NA	TRBV19	TGTGCCAGTAGTATCCAAGCGTTGGCTCAAGAGACCCAGTACTTC	CASSIQALAQETQYF
TRBJ1-1	few	NA	TRBV7-2	TGTGCCAGCAGCCCTACTTACGGGATCCAAGCTTTCTTT	CASSPTYGIQAFF
TRBJ1-1	few	NA	TRBV7-2	TGTGCCAGCAGCTTAGCAGTTCGGACTGAAGCTTTCTTT	CASSLAVRTEAFF
TRBJ2-2	NA	NA	TRBV6-1	TGTGCCAGCAGTGAATATCGGGGTTTGAACGGGGAGCTGTTTTTT	CASSEYRGLNGELFF
TRBJ2-7	NA	NA	TRBV7-9	TGTGCCAGCAGCACGGGATTCTCCCCCTACGAGCAGTACTTC	CASSTGFSPYEQYF
TRBJ2-2	NA	NA	TRBV5-1	TGCGCTAGCAGCTCTCTAGCTACCGGGGAGCTGTTTTTT	CASSSLATGELFF
TRBJ2-2	NA	TRBD2	TRBV30	TGTGCCTGGAGTAGCGGGAGAGGCTTTGGCACCGGGGAGCTGTTTTTT	CAWSSGRGFGTGELFF
TRBJ2-2	NA	NA	TRBV29-1	TGCAGCGTTGATGGAGCGTCCGGGGAGCTGTTTTTT	CSVDGASGELFF
TRBJ2-2	NA	TRBD2	TRBV5-1	TGCGCCAGCAGCTTGGATGGTAGCGGGAGTGGGGAGCTGTTTTTT	CASSLDGSGSGELFF
TRBJ1-1	NA	NA	TRBV30	TGTGCCTGGAGCCTGACAGAGAACACTGAAGCTTTCTTT	CAWSLTENTEAFF
TRBJ2-7	NA	NA	TRBV30	TGTGCCCGCGGGTTGTGTTTGGGCGTCGAGCAGTACTTC	CARGLCLGVEQYF
TRBJ1-5	NA	NA	TRBV18	TGTGCCAGCTCACCAGGGGCAGGCTTCAATCAGCCCCAGCATTTT	CASSPGAGFNQPQHF
TRBJ2-1	NA	NA	TRBV14	TGTGCCAGCAGCCAAGCCCAGCGAGGGAATGAGCAGTTCTTC	CASSQAQRGNEQFF
TRBJ1-2	NA	NA	TRBV19	TGTGCCAGTAGTATCCGAGGTGGCTACACCTTC	CASSIRGGYTF
TRBJ2-2	NA	TRBD2	TRBV11-2	TGTGCCAGCAGCTTAGCCCCTCTAGCGGCGAACACCGGGGAGCTGTTTTTT	CASSLAPLAANTGELFF
TRBJ2-1	few	TRBD2	TRBV4-2	TGTGCCAGCAGCCCGGGACTAGTATCCTACAATGAGCAGTTCTTC	CASSPGLVSYNEQFF
TRBJ2-3	NA	NA	TRBV7-9	TGTGCCAGCAGCTTAGCGCGGACAGCTAGCACAGATACGCAGTATTTT	CASSLARTASTDTQYF
TRBJ2-7	NA	NA	TRBV10-3	TGTGCCATCAGACCGGGTGAGCGGACCTACGAGCAGTACTTC	CAIRPGERTYEQYF
TRBJ1-1	few	NA	TRBV5-8	TGTGCCAGCAGCTTGGCCGGGGGGAACACTGAAGCTTTCTTT	CASSLAGGNTEAFF
TRBJ2-1	few	NA	TRBV19	TGTGCCAGTAGTATGTCCCCTAGCTCCGAGCAGTTCTTC	CASSMSPSSEQFF
TRBJ2-5	once	TRBD2	TRBV5-1	TGCGCCAGCAGCCGGACTAGCGGTCCTCAAGAGACCCAGTACTTC	CASSRTSGPQETQYF
TRBJ2-1	few	NA	TRBV7-6	TGTGCCAGCAGCTTAGTAATCCCCCAAGCGTCCTACAATGAGCAGTTCTTC	CASSLVIPQASYNEQFF
TRBJ2-5	NA	NA	TRBV4-2	TGTGCCAGCAGCCAAGGAGGAGGGCTAGCTGGGGAAGAGACCCAGTACTTC	CASSQGGGLAGEETQYF
TRBJ2-1	NA	TRBD1	TRBV7-9	TGTGCCAGCAGCCCAGGGGGCCAGTTCTTC	CASSPGGQFF
TRBJ2-7	NA	NA	TRBV7-8	TGTGCCAGCAGCTTACCGGACACCACAACCTACGAGCAGTACTTC	CASSLPDTTTYEQYF
TRBJ1-1	NA	TRBD1	TRBV13	TGTGCCAGCAGCCCTTCCGGACAGGGAGAAACTGAAGCTTTCTTT	CASSPSGQGETEAFF